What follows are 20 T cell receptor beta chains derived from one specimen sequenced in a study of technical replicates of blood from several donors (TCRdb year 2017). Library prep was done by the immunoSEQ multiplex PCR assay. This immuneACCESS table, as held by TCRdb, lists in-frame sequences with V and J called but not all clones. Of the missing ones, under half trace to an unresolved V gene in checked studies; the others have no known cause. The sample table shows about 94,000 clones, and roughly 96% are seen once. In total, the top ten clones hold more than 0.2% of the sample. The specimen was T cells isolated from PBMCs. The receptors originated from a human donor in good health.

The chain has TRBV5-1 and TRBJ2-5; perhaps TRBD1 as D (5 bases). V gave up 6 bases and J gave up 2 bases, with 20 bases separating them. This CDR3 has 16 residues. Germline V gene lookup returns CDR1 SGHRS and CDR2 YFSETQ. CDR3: CASTPLGAGEQETQYF. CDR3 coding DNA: TGCGCCAGCACTCCCCTTGGGGCAGGAGAACAAGAGACCCAGTACTTC.

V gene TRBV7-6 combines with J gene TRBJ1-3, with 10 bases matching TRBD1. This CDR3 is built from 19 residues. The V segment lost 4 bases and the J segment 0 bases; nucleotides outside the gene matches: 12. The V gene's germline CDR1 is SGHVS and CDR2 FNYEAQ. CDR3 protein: CASSSRTGGASFSGNTIYF. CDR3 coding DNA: TGTGCCAGCAGCTCGAGGACAGGGGGTGCCTCCTTCTCTGGAAACACCATATATTTT.

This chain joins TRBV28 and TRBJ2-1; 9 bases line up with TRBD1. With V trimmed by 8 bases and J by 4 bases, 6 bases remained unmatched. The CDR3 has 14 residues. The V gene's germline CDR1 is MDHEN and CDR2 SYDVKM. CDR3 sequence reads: CASQGQGAYNEQFF. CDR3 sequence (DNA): TGTGCCAGCCAGGGACAGGGCGCATACAATGAGCAGTTCTTC.

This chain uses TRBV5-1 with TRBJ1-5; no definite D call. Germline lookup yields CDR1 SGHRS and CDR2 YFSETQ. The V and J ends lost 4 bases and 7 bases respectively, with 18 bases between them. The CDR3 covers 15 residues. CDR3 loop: CASSPGGSLDQPQHF. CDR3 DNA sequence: TGCGCCAGCAGCCCTGGAGGCAGTTTAGACCAGCCCCAGCATTTT. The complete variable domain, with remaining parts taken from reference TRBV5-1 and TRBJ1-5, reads KAGVTQTPRYLIKTRGQQVTLSCSPISGHRSVSWYQQTPGQGLQFLFEYFSETQRNKGNFPGRFSGRQFSNSRSEMNVSTLELGDSALYLCASSPGGSLDQPQHFGDGTRLSIL.

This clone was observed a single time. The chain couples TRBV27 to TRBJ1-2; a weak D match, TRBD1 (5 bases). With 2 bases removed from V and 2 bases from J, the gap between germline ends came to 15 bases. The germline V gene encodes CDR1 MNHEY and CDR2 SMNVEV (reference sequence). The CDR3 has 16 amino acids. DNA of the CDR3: TGTGCCAGCAGTTTAATCCCCCTCGGGGGGAACTATGGCTACACCTTC. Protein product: CASSLIPLGGNYGYTF.

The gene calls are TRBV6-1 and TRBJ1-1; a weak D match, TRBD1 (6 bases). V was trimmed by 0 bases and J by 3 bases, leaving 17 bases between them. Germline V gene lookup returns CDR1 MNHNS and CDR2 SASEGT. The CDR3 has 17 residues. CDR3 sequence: CASSEARGPGRHTEAFF. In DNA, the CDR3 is TGTGCCAGCAGTGAAGCGCGGGGGCCAGGACGACACACTGAAGCTTTCTTT.

The CDR3 DNA reads TGTGCCAGTAGTGTTAGACAGGTCCTCACCTACAATGAGCAGTTCTTC. Translated, it gives CASSVRQVLTYNEQFF. The chain combines TRBV19 with TRBJ2-1; D possibly corresponds to TRBD1 (6 bases). Germline V gene data show CDR1 as LNHDA and CDR2 as SQIVND (reference sequence). The V gene lost 5 bases and the J gene lost 2 bases, with 16 bases spanning the gap. The CDR3 spans 16 residues.

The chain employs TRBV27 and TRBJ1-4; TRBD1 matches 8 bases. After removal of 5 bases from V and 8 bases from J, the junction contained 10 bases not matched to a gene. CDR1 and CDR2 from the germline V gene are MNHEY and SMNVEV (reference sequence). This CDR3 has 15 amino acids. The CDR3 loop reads CASSVFGQGTEKLFF. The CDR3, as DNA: TGTGCCAGCAGTGTCTTCGGACAGGGAACGGAAAAACTGTTTTTT.

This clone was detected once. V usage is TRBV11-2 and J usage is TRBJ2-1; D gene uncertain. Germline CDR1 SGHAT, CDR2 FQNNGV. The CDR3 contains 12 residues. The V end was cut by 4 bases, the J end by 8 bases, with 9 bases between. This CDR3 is CASSWLYYEQFF. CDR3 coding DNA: TGTGCCAGCAGCTGGTTGTACTATGAGCAGTTCTTC. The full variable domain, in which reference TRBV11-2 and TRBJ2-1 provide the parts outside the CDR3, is EAGVAQSPRYKIIEKRQSVAFWCNPISGHATLYWYQQILGQGPKLLIQFQNNGVVDDSQLPKDRFSAERLKGVDSTLKIQPAKLEDSAVYLCASSWLYYEQFFGPGTRLTVL.

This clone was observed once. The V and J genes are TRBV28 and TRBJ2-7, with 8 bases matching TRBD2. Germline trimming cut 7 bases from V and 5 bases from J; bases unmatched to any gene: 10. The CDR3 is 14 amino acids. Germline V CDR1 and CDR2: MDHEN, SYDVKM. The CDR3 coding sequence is TGTGCCAGCATTCCGCGGGGGGCCCAGGACGAGCAGTACTTC. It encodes CASIPRGAQDEQYF.

CDR3 in amino acids: CASLEESYNEQFF. The CDR3 DNA reads as TGTGCCAGCCTAGAGGAATCCTACAATGAGCAGTTCTTC. The rearrangement joins TRBV7-9 to TRBJ2-1; D call uncertain. CDR3 size: 13 residues. V lost 8 bases to trimming and J lost 1 base, with 9 bases between them. Germline lookup yields CDR1 SEHNR and CDR2 FQNEAQ (reference sequence).

The CDR3 region is CASSSPPGDRATTGELFF. CDR3 nucleotide sequence: TGTGCCAGCAGCTCCCCACCGGGGGACAGAGCCACTACCGGGGAGCTGTTTTTT. V and J are TRBV11-3 and TRBJ2-2, with D tentatively TRBD1 (7 bases). The germline gives CDR1 SGHNT, CDR2 YENEEA. CDR3 length: 18 residues. V lost 4 bases and J 5 bases, leaving 23 bases between the germline ends. The complete variable domain, with remaining parts taken from reference TRBV11-3 and TRBJ2-2, reads EAGVVQSPRYKIIEKKQPVAFWCNPISGHNTLYWYLQNLGQGPELLIRYENEEAVDDSQLPKDRFSAERLKGVDSTLKIQPAELGDSAVYLCASSSPPGDRATTGELFFGEGSRLTVL.

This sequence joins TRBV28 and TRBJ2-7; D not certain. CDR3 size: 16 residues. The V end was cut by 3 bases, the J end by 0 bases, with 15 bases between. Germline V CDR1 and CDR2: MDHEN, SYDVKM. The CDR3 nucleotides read TGTGCCAGCAGTTTCTACATCGGGTCGAGCTCCTACGAGCAGTACTTC. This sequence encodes CASSFYIGSSSYEQYF.

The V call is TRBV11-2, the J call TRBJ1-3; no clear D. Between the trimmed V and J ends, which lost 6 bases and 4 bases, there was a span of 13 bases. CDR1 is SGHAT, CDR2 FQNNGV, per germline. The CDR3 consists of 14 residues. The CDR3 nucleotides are TGTGCCAGCAGTTTAAGGGAGGAAGGAAACACCATATATTTT. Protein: CASSLREEGNTIYF. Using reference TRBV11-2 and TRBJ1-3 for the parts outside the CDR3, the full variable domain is EAGVAQSPRYKIIEKRQSVAFWCNPISGHATLYWYQQILGQGPKLLIQFQNNGVVDDSQLPKDRFSAERLKGVDSTLKIQPAKLEDSAVYLCASSLREEGNTIYFGEGSWLTVV.

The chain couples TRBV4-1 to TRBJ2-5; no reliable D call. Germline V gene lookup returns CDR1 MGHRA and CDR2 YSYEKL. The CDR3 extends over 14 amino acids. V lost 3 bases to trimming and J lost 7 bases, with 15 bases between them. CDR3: CASSQGLTDGTQYF. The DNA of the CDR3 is TGCGCCAGCAGCCAGGGTCTAACAGACGGGACCCAGTACTTC.

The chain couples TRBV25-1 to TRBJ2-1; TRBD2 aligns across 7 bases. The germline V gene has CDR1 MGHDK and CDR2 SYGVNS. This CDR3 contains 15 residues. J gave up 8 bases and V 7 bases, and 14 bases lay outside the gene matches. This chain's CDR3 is CASTTTSNYKDEQFF. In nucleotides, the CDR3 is TGTGCCAGCACTACGACTAGCAACTACAAAGATGAGCAGTTCTTC.

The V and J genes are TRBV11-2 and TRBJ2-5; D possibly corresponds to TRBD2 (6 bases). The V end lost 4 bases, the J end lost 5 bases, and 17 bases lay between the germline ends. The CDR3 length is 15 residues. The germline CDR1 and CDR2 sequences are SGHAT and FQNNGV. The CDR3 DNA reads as TGTGCCAGCAGCTACCCCTGGGACTCCCCGGAGACCCAGTACTTC. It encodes CASSYPWDSPETQYF. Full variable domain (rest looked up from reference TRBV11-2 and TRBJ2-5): EAGVAQSPRYKIIEKRQSVAFWCNPISGHATLYWYQQILGQGPKLLIQFQNNGVVDDSQLPKDRFSAERLKGVDSTLKIQPAKLEDSAVYLCASSYPWDSPETQYFGPGTRLLVL.

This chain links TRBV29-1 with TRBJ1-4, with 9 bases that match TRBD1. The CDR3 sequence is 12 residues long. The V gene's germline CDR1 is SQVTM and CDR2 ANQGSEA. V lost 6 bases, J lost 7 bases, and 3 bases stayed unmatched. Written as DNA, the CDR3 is TGCAGCGTGGGGACAGGGAGTGAAAAACTGTTTTTT. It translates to CSVGTGSEKLFF.

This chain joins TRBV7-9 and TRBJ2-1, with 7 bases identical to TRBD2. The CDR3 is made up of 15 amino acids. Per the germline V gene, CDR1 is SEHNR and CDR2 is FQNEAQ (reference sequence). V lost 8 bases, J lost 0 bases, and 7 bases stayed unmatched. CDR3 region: CASGGGSRSYNEQFF. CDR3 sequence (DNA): TGTGCCAGCGGCGGGGGTTCCCGCTCCTACAATGAGCAGTTCTTC.

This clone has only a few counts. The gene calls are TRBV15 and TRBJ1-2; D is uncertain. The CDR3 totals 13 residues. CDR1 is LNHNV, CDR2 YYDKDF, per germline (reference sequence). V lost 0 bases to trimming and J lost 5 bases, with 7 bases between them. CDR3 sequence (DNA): TGTGCCACCAGCAGAGATAGATCGTATGGCTACACCTTC. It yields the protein CATSRDRSYGYTF.